These T cell receptor beta chains were read from a single sample in a study of identical twins. TCRdb passed the 5' RACE reads through MiXCR, listing each CDR3 protein once. The sample shows about 890,000 distinct CDR3 sequences, roughly an eighth of them seen only once. This sample was shared with a second study, whose subject was yellow fever vaccine responses in identical twins.

Sequencing was performed on PBMCs. The source of these receptors is a young woman in good health. The CDR3 runs from the conserved cysteine through the conserved F or W. A D gene is named only where the DNA matches it firmly. Size is stated for part of the rows, as once, few or many counts, or as a class when the clone is expanded.

d_gene: TRBD2
v_gene: TRBV15
j_gene: TRBJ2-1
abundance: many
CDR3nt: TGTGCCACCAGCAGAGATGAGAGGAATAGCGGGAGCTCCTACAATGAGCAGTTCTTC
CDR3aa: CATSRDERNSGSSYNEQFF

d_gene: TRBD1
v_gene: TRBV20-1
j_gene: TRBJ1-1
abundance: -
CDR3nt: TGCAGTGCTAGCCGGGACAGGGTTACTGAAGCTTTCTTT
CDR3aa: CSASRDRVTEAFF

d_gene: TRBD1
v_gene: TRBV10-3
j_gene: TRBJ1-1
abundance: -
CDR3nt: TGTGCCATCAGTCGGAACAGGGGCGACATGAACACTGAAGCTTTCTTT
CDR3aa: CAISRNRGDMNTEAFF

d_gene: -
v_gene: TRBV6-5
j_gene: TRBJ2-5
abundance: few
CDR3nt: TGTGCCAGCAGTTACGGTCCTGACGCCGTGTGGGAGACCCAGTACTTC
CDR3aa: CASSYGPDAVWETQYF

d_gene: -
v_gene: TRBV24-1
j_gene: TRBJ2-3
abundance: -
CDR3nt: TGTGCCACCAGTGACGAGGCAGGGGTCGATACGCAGTATTTT
CDR3aa: CATSDEAGVDTQYF

d_gene: TRBD1
v_gene: TRBV12-3/TRBV12-4
j_gene: TRBJ1-2
abundance: -
CDR3nt: TGTGCCAGCAGCCAGGGACAGTTTGCTCGTGGCTACACCTTC
CDR3aa: CASSQGQFARGYTF

d_gene: TRBD2
v_gene: TRBV2
j_gene: TRBJ2-1
abundance: -
CDR3nt: TGTGCCAGCAGTGCCTCGGGGGGGACAACGAATGAGCAGTTCTTC
CDR3aa: CASSASGGTTNEQFF

d_gene: -
v_gene: TRBV12-3/TRBV12-4
j_gene: TRBJ2-5
abundance: -
CDR3nt: TGTGCCAGCAGCCAAATGGGACTTCAAGAGACCCAGTACTTC
CDR3aa: CASSQMGLQETQYF

d_gene: -
v_gene: TRBV6-1
j_gene: TRBJ2-6
abundance: few
CDR3nt: TGTGCCAGCAGTGAAGGACTGCTATCTGGGGCCAACGTCCTGACTTTC
CDR3aa: CASSEGLLSGANVLTF

d_gene: TRBD1
v_gene: TRBV6-5
j_gene: TRBJ1-2
abundance: few
CDR3nt: TGTGCCAGCAGTTACACTACAGGGGGAATATACCCTTATGGCTACACCTTC
CDR3aa: CASSYTTGGIYPYGYTF

d_gene: TRBD2
v_gene: TRBV5-1
j_gene: TRBJ2-7
abundance: few
CDR3nt: TGCGCCAGCAGCTTGGAGACTAGCGGGAGGGCCTACGAGCAGTACTTC
CDR3aa: CASSLETSGRAYEQYF

d_gene: TRBD2
v_gene: TRBV11-1
j_gene: TRBJ2-1
abundance: few
CDR3nt: TGTGCCAGCAGCACGCCCGGGACTAGCGTCCCGTCCTACAATGAGCAGTTCTTC
CDR3aa: CASSTPGTSVPSYNEQFF

d_gene: TRBD1
v_gene: TRBV5-6
j_gene: TRBJ2-7
abundance: once
CDR3nt: TGTGCCAGCAGTAAAGGGACAGAGTACGGGCAGTACTTC
CDR3aa: CASSKGTEYGQYF

d_gene: -
v_gene: TRBV13
j_gene: TRBJ2-1
abundance: few
CDR3nt: TGTGCCAGCAGCTTAAGTAACTACAATGAGCAGTTCTTC
CDR3aa: CASSLSNYNEQFF

d_gene: -
v_gene: TRBV6-2/TRBV6-3
j_gene: TRBJ1-1
abundance: many
CDR3nt: TGTGCCAGCAGTCCCGATAGGTGGAACACTGAAGCTTTCTTT
CDR3aa: CASSPDRWNTEAFF

d_gene: -
v_gene: TRBV7-2
j_gene: TRBJ2-6
abundance: -
CDR3nt: TGTGCCAGCAGCTTATATGCAGGCGGGGCCAACGTCCTGACTTTC
CDR3aa: CASSLYAGGANVLTF

d_gene: TRBD2
v_gene: TRBV29-1
j_gene: TRBJ2-3
abundance: many
CDR3nt: TGCAGCGCCACGAGACTAGCGGAGAGCACAGATACGCAGTATTTT
CDR3aa: CSATRLAESTDTQYF

d_gene: TRBD1
v_gene: TRBV5-1
j_gene: TRBJ1-1
abundance: few
CDR3nt: TGCGCCAGCAGCTTGGAACAGGGGCTGGGCACTGAAGCTTTCTTT
CDR3aa: CASSLEQGLGTEAFF

d_gene: TRBD1
v_gene: TRBV2
j_gene: TRBJ2-1
abundance: -
CDR3nt: TGTGCCAGCAGAACAGGGGGGTACAATGAGCAGTTCTTC
CDR3aa: CASRTGGYNEQFF

d_gene: -
v_gene: TRBV10-2
j_gene: TRBJ1-1
abundance: -
CDR3nt: TGCGCCAGCAGTGATCTCGGGTCTGAAGCTTTCTTT
CDR3aa: CASSDLGSEAFF

d_gene: TRBD1
v_gene: TRBV5-1
j_gene: TRBJ2-7
abundance: -
CDR3nt: TGCGCCAGCAGCTCCCCGGGACAGTCGTTCCACGAGCAGTACTTC
CDR3aa: CASSSPGQSFHEQYF

d_gene: -
v_gene: TRBV20-1
j_gene: TRBJ1-1
abundance: -
CDR3nt: TGCAGTGCCGACCGCCCCACTGAAGCTTTCTTT
CDR3aa: CSADRPTEAFF

d_gene: -
v_gene: TRBV12-3/TRBV12-4
j_gene: TRBJ1-1
abundance: -
CDR3nt: TGTGCCAGCACCTTAGGGGGGGCGAAGACTGAAGCTTTCTTT
CDR3aa: CASTLGGAKTEAFF

d_gene: -
v_gene: TRBV6-1
j_gene: TRBJ2-7
abundance: -
CDR3nt: TGTGCCAGCAGTGAATGGGACATCCCAACCTACGAGCAGTACTTC
CDR3aa: CASSEWDIPTYEQYF

d_gene: -
v_gene: TRBV2
j_gene: TRBJ1-4
abundance: -
CDR3nt: TGTGCCAGCAGTAACTCGGGACCGCATAATGAAAAACTGTTTTTT
CDR3aa: CASSNSGPHNEKLFF

d_gene: -
v_gene: TRBV7-2
j_gene: TRBJ2-5
abundance: few
CDR3nt: TGTGCCAGCAGTTACCGGGACGGAACTCAAGAGACCCAGTACTTC
CDR3aa: CASSYRDGTQETQYF

d_gene: -
v_gene: TRBV7-6
j_gene: TRBJ2-7
abundance: -
CDR3nt: TGTGCCAGCAGCTTAGTAAGGGATTCCGGGACCGGGGACGAGCAGTACTTC
CDR3aa: CASSLVRDSGTGDEQYF

d_gene: TRBD1
v_gene: TRBV12-3/TRBV12-4
j_gene: TRBJ1-1
abundance: -
CDR3nt: TGTGCCAGCAGTAAGGGACAGGGGGGCCTCGAAGCTTTCTTT
CDR3aa: CASSKGQGGLEAFF

d_gene: -
v_gene: TRBV7-8
j_gene: TRBJ2-7
abundance: -
CDR3nt: TGTGCCAGCAGCTTAGAGGTTAAAGGCAACGAGCAGTACTTC
CDR3aa: CASSLEVKGNEQYF

d_gene: -
v_gene: TRBV3-1
j_gene: TRBJ2-6
abundance: -
CDR3nt: TGTGCCAGCAGCCAAGGGCCACAGGATGCTCCTGGGGCCAACGTCCTGACTTTC
CDR3aa: CASSQGPQDAPGANVLTF

d_gene: TRBD2
v_gene: TRBV20-1
j_gene: TRBJ2-3
abundance: -
CDR3nt: TGCAGTGCTAGAGAAGATCCCCGGACTAGCGGAGGTACTAGCACAGATACGCAGTATTTT
CDR3aa: CSAREDPRTSGGTSTDTQYF

d_gene: TRBD1
v_gene: TRBV20-1
j_gene: TRBJ2-1
abundance: few
CDR3nt: TGCAGTGCTAGCCGGGACAGCAACAATGAGCAGTTCTTC
CDR3aa: CSASRDSNNEQFF

d_gene: -
v_gene: TRBV14
j_gene: TRBJ2-1
abundance: few
CDR3nt: TGTGCCAGCAGCCAACTCGGGACTGGCTCCTACAATGAGCAGTTCTTC
CDR3aa: CASSQLGTGSYNEQFF

d_gene: TRBD2
v_gene: TRBV28
j_gene: TRBJ2-1
abundance: -
CDR3nt: TGTGCCAGCAGTTCCCTTCTAGCGGGAGGCACTGGATTTAGCTCCTACAATGAGCAGTTCTTC
CDR3aa: CASSSLLAGGTGFSSYNEQFF

d_gene: -
v_gene: TRBV29-1
j_gene: TRBJ2-2
abundance: -
CDR3nt: TGCAGCGTGAGGGCCCAGGGACCCGGGGAGCTGTTTTTT
CDR3aa: CSVRAQGPGELFF

d_gene: TRBD2
v_gene: TRBV20-1
j_gene: TRBJ2-2
abundance: -
CDR3nt: TGCAGTGCTAGAGCGGGGGGGCCGAACACCGGGGAGCTGTTTTTT
CDR3aa: CSARAGGPNTGELFF

d_gene: -
v_gene: TRBV24-1
j_gene: TRBJ2-5
abundance: many
CDR3nt: TGTGCCACCAGTGATTTGGCGCGGAGCACCCAGTACTTC
CDR3aa: CATSDLARSTQYF

d_gene: -
v_gene: TRBV4-1
j_gene: TRBJ2-3
abundance: -
CDR3nt: TGCGCCAGCAGCCTCCAGCCAACTAGCACCGGCAGCACAGATACGCAGTATTTT
CDR3aa: CASSLQPTSTGSTDTQYF

d_gene: -
v_gene: TRBV6-1
j_gene: TRBJ2-3
abundance: -
CDR3nt: TGTGCCAGCAGCCGACGGGGATTAGCAGCCCAAAATACGCAGTATTTT
CDR3aa: CASSRRGLAAQNTQYF

d_gene: -
v_gene: TRBV12-3/TRBV12-4
j_gene: TRBJ2-1
abundance: many
CDR3nt: TGTGCCAGCAGTTTGGAGAGGGGGGATGAGCAGTTCTTC
CDR3aa: CASSLERGDEQFF

d_gene: -
v_gene: TRBV29-1
j_gene: TRBJ2-3
abundance: few
CDR3nt: TGCAGCGGAGATGGGGGGACAGATACGCAGTATTTT
CDR3aa: CSGDGGTDTQYF

d_gene: TRBD1
v_gene: TRBV7-9
j_gene: TRBJ2-2
abundance: -
CDR3nt: TGTGCCAGCAGCTCAACAGGGGACCCGAACACCGGGGAGCTGTTTTTT
CDR3aa: CASSSTGDPNTGELFF

d_gene: -
v_gene: TRBV24-1
j_gene: TRBJ2-5
abundance: -
CDR3nt: TGTGCCACCAGTGACGCCAACAGTCAAGAGACCCAGTACTTC
CDR3aa: CATSDANSQETQYF

d_gene: TRBD2
v_gene: TRBV10-3
j_gene: TRBJ2-1
abundance: many
CDR3nt: TGTGCCATCAGCTCCGGACTAGCGGGAGATCTGTTCTTC
CDR3aa: CAISSGLAGDLFF

d_gene: -
v_gene: TRBV4-1
j_gene: TRBJ2-7
abundance: few
CDR3nt: TGCGCCAGCAGCCAAGATAGGTCGGGACTCTCCTACGAGCAGTACTTC
CDR3aa: CASSQDRSGLSYEQYF

d_gene: -
v_gene: TRBV7-9
j_gene: TRBJ1-4
abundance: once
CDR3nt: TGTGCCAGCAGCCCCCGGGACGGAGAATGGCGAATGTTTTTT
CDR3aa: CASSPRDGEWRMFF

d_gene: -
v_gene: TRBV12-3/TRBV12-4
j_gene: TRBJ1-5
abundance: many
CDR3nt: TGTGCCAGCAGCCTCAGGGACGATCAGCCCCAGCATTTT
CDR3aa: CASSLRDDQPQHF

d_gene: -
v_gene: TRBV10-3
j_gene: TRBJ2-2
abundance: few
CDR3nt: TGTGCCATCAGGCCCGGGGGGCGGAACACCGGGGAGCTGTTTTTT
CDR3aa: CAIRPGGRNTGELFF